This passage covers 15 T cell receptor beta chains from one sample sequenced in a study of T cells in Graves' hyperthyroidism and ophthalmopathy. What was amplified from RNA transcripts were TCR beta CDR3 regions. In the first-round RT-PCR of the TCR CDR3, the HTBI primer set was used. MiXCR was run by TCRdb on the multiplex PCR reads, yielding one entry per CDR3 protein. The sample carries about 290,000 distinct CDR3 sequences, 15% to 20% recorded once. Source material: blood. The receptors come from a woman in her sixties or seventies with Graves' ophthalmopathy.

This clonotype occurred many times. The V call is TRBV28, the J call TRBJ2-2; D is possibly TRBD1 (6 bases). The CDR3 is made up of 15 amino acids. Trimming took off 3 bases at V and 5 bases at J, with 13 bases between the two ends. The V gene's germline CDR1 is MDHEN and CDR2 SYDVKM. CDR3 DNA: TGTGCCAGCAGTTTCGTCCTACAGGGAACCGGGGAGCTGTTTTTT. This codes for CASSFVLQGTGELFF.

This clonotype was counted at least ten times. The CDR3 DNA is TGCGCCAGCAGCCAAGACCCCCTAGGAGACGATACGCAGTATTTT. It codes for CASSQDPLGDDTQYF. This sequence joins TRBV4-3 and TRBJ2-3, with D uncertain. From germline, CDR1 is LGHNA and CDR2 YSLEER. The length of the CDR3 is 15 residues. Trimming removed 0 bases at V and 6 bases at J, with 13 bases between.

Ten or more counts support this clonotype. The gene calls are TRBV11-2 and TRBJ2-2; TRBD2 is a possible D gene (7 bases). The germline gives CDR1 SGHAT, CDR2 FQNNGV. V lost 4 bases, J lost 6 bases, and 15 bases lay in between. There are 15 residues in the CDR3. CDR3 DNA sequence: TGTGCCAGCAGCTCCCCGAGGGGGGGGCCCGGGGAGCTGTTTTTT. Encoded protein: CASSSPRGGPGELFF.

This clonotype was picked up many times. This chain links TRBV6-1 with TRBJ2-3, with D possibly being TRBD2 (7 bases). The CDR3 length is 14 residues. Germline V gives CDR1 MNHNS, CDR2 SASEGT. The V and J ends lost 5 bases and 10 bases respectively, with 19 bases between them. This chain's CDR3 is CASSREGRRGPQYF. CDR3 nucleotide sequence: TGTGCCAGCAGTCGGGAAGGGCGGCGGGGGCCGCAGTATTTT.

This clonotype has ten or more counts. V gene TRBV18 combines with J gene TRBJ2-7, with D maybe TRBD2 (5 bases). The CDR3 is 14 residues long. From germline, CDR1 is KGHSH and CDR2 LQKENI. Trimming pared 8 bases from V and 5 bases from J, leaving 19 bases between. The CDR3 sequence is CASQKDRGRNEQYF. The CDR3 bases are TGTGCCAGCCAAAAAGATCGGGGTAGGAACGAGCAGTACTTC.

This clonotype was found many times. The chain joins TRBV10-3 to TRBJ2-5, with a weak D call TRBD1 (6 bases). The ends were cut back, 4 bases at V and 5 bases at J, with 11 bases in the middle. This CDR3 spans 13 amino acids. Germline V gene lookup returns CDR1 ENHRY and CDR2 SYGVKD. CDR3 amino acids: CAISGTAGETQYF. In DNA form, the CDR3 reads TGTGCCATCAGTGGGACAGCAGGGGAGACCCAGTACTTC.

This clonotype was detected only once. The J gene is TRBJ2-2, the V gene TRBV12-5; 10 nucleotides match TRBD2. V gave up 3 bases and J gave up 7 bases; unmatched junction bases: 8. The germline V gene encodes CDR1 LGHNT and CDR2 FRNRAP. The CDR3 runs 16 residues. This CDR3 reads CASGLQAGGPGGELFF. The CDR3 DNA reads TGTGCTAGTGGTTTACAAGCGGGAGGGCCGGGCGGGGAGCTGTTTTTT.

This rearrangement joins TRBV20-1 to TRBJ2-3; 8 bases are a match to TRBD1. The CDR3 runs 12 residues. In germline, CDR1 is DFQATT, CDR2 SNEGSKA (reference sequence). With 1 base clipped from V and 10 bases from J, the junction kept 4 bases outside the gene matches. CDR3 sequence (DNA): TGCAGTGCTAGAGTGGACAGGGAAGCGCAGTATTTT. Its protein is CSARVDREAQYF.

The rearrangement links TRBV29-1 to TRBJ1-2; D is undetermined. The CDR3 extends over 11 amino acids. In germline, CDR1 is SQVTM, CDR2 ANQGSEA. Trimming cost V 1 base and J 2 bases, with 2 bases left between them. CDR3: CSVEVNYGYTF. CDR3 DNA: TGCAGCGTTGAAGTAAACTATGGCTACACCTTC.

This clonotype was seen at least ten times. The CDR3 region is CASSSGLNTEAFF. Written as DNA, the CDR3 is TGTGCCAGCAGCTCGGGTCTGAACACTGAAGCTTTCTTT. This sequence joins TRBV7-8 and TRBJ1-1; D uncertain. The germline gives CDR1 SGHVS, CDR2 FQNEAQ. The CDR3 has 13 amino acids. V dropped 4 bases and J dropped 0 bases, with 6 bases sitting between them. Using reference TRBV7-8 and TRBJ1-1 for the parts outside the CDR3, the full variable domain is GAGVSQSPRYKVAKRGQDVALRCDPISGHVSLFWYQQALGQGPEFLTYFQNEAQLDKSGLPSDRFFAERPEGSVSTLKIQRTQQEDSAVYLCASSSGLNTEAFFGQGTRLTVV.

This clonotype was detected many times. The rearrangement joins TRBV28 to TRBJ1-2; no reliable D call. V gave up 1 base and J gave up 4 bases, with 10 bases separating them. This CDR3 spans 14 amino acids. From germline, CDR1 is MDHEN and CDR2 SYDVKM. Here the CDR3 reads CASSLFRVGYGYTF. Written as DNA, the CDR3 is TGTGCCAGCAGTTTATTTCGGGTCGGCTATGGCTACACCTTC.

The rearrangement joins TRBV4-2 to TRBJ1-2; D call uncertain. In germline, CDR1 is LGHNA, CDR2 YNFKEQ. The V and J ends lost 5 bases and 4 bases respectively, with 8 bases between them. There are 12 residues in the CDR3. The CDR3 protein is CASSGGPYGYTF. DNA of the CDR3: TGTGCCAGCAGCGGAGGCCCCTATGGCTACACCTTC.

Points on this clonotype: A much bigger clone sits one base away, suggesting this may be a read error. The conserved closing phenylalanine or tryptophan is absent in this CDR3, likely reflecting a read error. This chain links TRBV2 with TRBJ1-6; the D is unclear. The length of the CDR3 is 15 residues. From germline, CDR1 is SNHLY and CDR2 FYNNEI. The V gene lost 8 bases and the J gene lost 8 bases, with 19 bases spanning the gap. The CDR3: CASDPGDRVDSPLHV. The CDR3 DNA is TGTGCCAGCGACCCTGGCGATCGGGTCGATTCACCCCTCCACGTT.

This clonotype was counted at least ten times. The chain combines TRBV6-1 with TRBJ2-7; no firm D call. CDR3 size: 13 residues. The V gene lost 7 bases and the J gene lost 5 bases, with 15 bases spanning the gap. Germline loops: CDR1 MNHNS, CDR2 SASEGT. Here the CDR3 reads CASKGGALDEQYF. In nucleotides, the CDR3 is TGTGCCAGCAAGGGCGGAGCCCTGGACGAGCAGTACTTC.

As for this clonotype: Given a much more abundant clone one base away, this may be a read error. The chain combines TRBV7-9 with TRBJ2-7, with D tentatively TRBD2 (6 bases). CDR3 length: 13 residues. Between the trimmed V and J ends, which lost 7 bases and 9 bases, there was a span of 19 bases. Germline V gene data show CDR1 as SEHNR and CDR2 as FQNEAQ (reference sequence). The CDR3 here is CASIARGNGVQYF. As DNA, the CDR3 is TGTGCCAGCATCGCCCGGGGGAACGGCGTGCAGTACTTC.